This T cell receptor (beta chain) comes out of a study of blood T cells in healthy people across ages. For the second PCR, which ran for about 6 to 11 cycles, a sample-barcoded 5' primer and a J-beta primer mix were used. MiXCR, applied by TCRdb to the 5' RACE reads, yields one record per CDR3 protein. The repertoire has roughly 700,000 distinct CDR3 sequences, 45% to 50% of them found once; the top ten carry roughly 31%. Investigators took around 10 milliliters of peripheral blood from every donor. There are a few counts of this clonotype. Its target is unknown. Regarding the study as a whole: Strong correlation linked observed beta diversity and percent naive T cells.

This CDR3 region has 15 residues. The germline V gene has CDR1 DFQATT and CDR2 SNEGSKA (reference sequence). V shed 4 bases and J 2 bases; nucleotides not matched to a gene: 11. The rearrangement joins TRBV20-1 to TRBJ2-7, with 7 bases identical to TRBD1. The TCR originated in a woman in her sixties or seventies in good health. The specimen was blood. In nucleotides, the CDR3 is TGCAGTGCTAACGCCGGGACAGCGGTAACCTACGAGCAGTACTTC. It specifies CSANAGTAVTYEQYF.